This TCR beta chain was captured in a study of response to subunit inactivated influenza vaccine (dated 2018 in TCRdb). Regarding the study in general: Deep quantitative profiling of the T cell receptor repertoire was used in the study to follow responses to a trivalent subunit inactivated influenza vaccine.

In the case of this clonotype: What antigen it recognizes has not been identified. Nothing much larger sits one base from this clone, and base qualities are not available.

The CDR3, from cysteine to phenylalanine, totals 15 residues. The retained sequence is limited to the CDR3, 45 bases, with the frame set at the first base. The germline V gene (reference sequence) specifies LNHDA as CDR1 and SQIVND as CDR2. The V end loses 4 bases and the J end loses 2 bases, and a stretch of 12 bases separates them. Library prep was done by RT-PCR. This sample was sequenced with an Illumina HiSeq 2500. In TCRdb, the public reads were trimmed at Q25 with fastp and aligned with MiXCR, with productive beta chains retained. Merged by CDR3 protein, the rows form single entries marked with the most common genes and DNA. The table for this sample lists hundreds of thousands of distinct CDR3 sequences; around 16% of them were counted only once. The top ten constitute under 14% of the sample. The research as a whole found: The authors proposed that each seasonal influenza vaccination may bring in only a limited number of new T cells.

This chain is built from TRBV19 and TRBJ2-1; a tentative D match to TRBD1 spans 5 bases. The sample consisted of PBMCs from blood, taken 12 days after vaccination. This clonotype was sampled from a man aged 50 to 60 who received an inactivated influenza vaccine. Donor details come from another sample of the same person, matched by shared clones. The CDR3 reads CASSSMDTAYNEQFF. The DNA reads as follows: TGTGCCAGTAGTAGCATGGACACCGCCTACAATGAGCAGTTCTTC.